A selection of T cell receptor beta chains follows, all from one sample in a study of blood T cells in healthy people across ages. From the 5' RACE reads, TCRdb called clonotypes with MiXCR, one entry per CDR3 protein. The sample lists about 1,500,000 distinct CDR3 sequences, 42% occurring once. Input material: blood. The receptor source for this set is a woman aged 18-30 years in good health. Both conserved end residues are part of each CDR3.

v_call	j_call	cdr3_aa
TRBV6-6	TRBJ2-1	CASSYGRTRDNEQFF
TRBV7-2	TRBJ1-5	CASSWDSEYQPQHF
TRBV28	TRBJ2-3	CASSSAGYTQYF
TRBV7-2	TRBJ2-3	CASSLVFKAAGGRTDTQYF
TRBV2	TRBJ1-1	CASSADRSNTEAFF
TRBV3-1	TRBJ2-4	CASSQALDVGSIQYF
TRBV20-1	TRBJ2-1	CSGDPGLAGGPLSYNEQFF
TRBV29-1	TRBJ2-5	CSVATSGGDTQYF
TRBV4-1	TRBJ1-1	CASSQAWLRDRGHTEAFF
TRBV11-1	TRBJ1-1	CASSPRQGANEAFF
TRBV3-1	TRBJ2-2	CASSQDSRNTGELFF
TRBV7-3	TRBJ2-3	CASSLNGGPSDTQYF
TRBV7-8	TRBJ2-4	CASSSGVDAKNIQYF
TRBV10-3	TRBJ2-5	CAIRDDQETQYF
TRBV9	TRBJ1-2	CASSVGQTINYGYTF
TRBV28	TRBJ2-1	CASRGSFF
TRBV2	TRBJ2-7	CASSLLAGEGYF
TRBV7-2	TRBJ1-2	CASSLMLQFSANYGYTF
TRBV7-9	TRBJ2-3	CASRRDTSADTQYF
TRBV14	TRBJ2-4	CASSQADRTVAKNIQYF